Listed below are T cell receptor beta chains from one sample, sequenced in a study of T cells after yellow fever vaccination. TCRdb called the 5' RACE reads again in MiXCR, with one record for every CDR3 protein. The sample yields approximately 300,000 distinct CDR3 sequences, about 6.9% seen once. The source material was PBMCs, sampled more than 40 days after the first yellow fever vaccination. The receptors stem from a man aged 18 to 35 who received the YFV17D yellow fever vaccine. CDR3s include the opening cysteine and the closing phenylalanine or tryptophan. D genes are given only for firm matches.

cdr3_length	d_call	v_call	j_call	cdr3_aa
13	TRBD1	TRBV5-1	TRBJ2-5	CASSWTGAETQYF
14	NA	TRBV20-1	TRBJ2-7	CSSQVGGRGNEQYF
15	NA	TRBV28	TRBJ2-1	CASSLGFSSYNEQFF
16	NA	TRBV5-1	TRBJ1-2	CASSLAYSDRYYGYTF
14	NA	TRBV19	TRBJ1-5	CASSRGLPNQPQHF
15	NA	TRBV7-8	TRBJ2-3	CASSLVLGPGDTQYF
13	NA	TRBV20-1	TRBJ2-5	CSAEPARGETQYF
16	TRBD1	TRBV20-1	TRBJ2-1	CSARGVRTGDYNEQFF
13	TRBD1	TRBV7-9	TRBJ2-7	CAGTRDRDYEQYF
13	NA	TRBV2	TRBJ2-5	CASSEGSGGAQYF
14	NA	TRBV11-2	TRBJ1-5	CASSLDILNQPQHF
15	TRBD1	TRBV20-1	TRBJ2-3	CSARVTGGPGDTQYF
13	NA	TRBV5-8	TRBJ1-6	CASSLGWNSPLHF
15	NA	TRBV29-1	TRBJ2-7	CSVEDPTLDPYEQYF
14	NA	TRBV12-3/TRBV12-4	TRBJ1-4	CASSFSAANEKLFF
14	NA	TRBV4-3	TRBJ2-1	CASSRAPSNNEQFF
14	TRBD1	TRBV28	TRBJ1-2	CASSLGQGIYGYTF